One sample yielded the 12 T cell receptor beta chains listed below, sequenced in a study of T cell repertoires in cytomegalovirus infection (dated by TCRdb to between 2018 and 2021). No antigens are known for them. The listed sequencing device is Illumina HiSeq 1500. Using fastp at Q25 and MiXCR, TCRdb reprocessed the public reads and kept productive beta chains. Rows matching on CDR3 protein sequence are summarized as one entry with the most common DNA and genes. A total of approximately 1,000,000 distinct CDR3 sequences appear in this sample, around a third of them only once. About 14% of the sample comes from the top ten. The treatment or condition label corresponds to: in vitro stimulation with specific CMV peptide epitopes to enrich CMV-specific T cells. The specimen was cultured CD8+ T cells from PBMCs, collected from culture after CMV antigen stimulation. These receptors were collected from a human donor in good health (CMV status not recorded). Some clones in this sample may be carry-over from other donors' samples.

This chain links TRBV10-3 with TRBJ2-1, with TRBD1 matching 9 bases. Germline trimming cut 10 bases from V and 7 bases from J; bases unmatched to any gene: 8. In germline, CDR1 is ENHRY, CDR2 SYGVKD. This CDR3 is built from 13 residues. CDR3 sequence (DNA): TGTGCCACAAACCGACAGGGGGGAAATGAGCAGTTCTTC. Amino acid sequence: CATNRQGGNEQFF.

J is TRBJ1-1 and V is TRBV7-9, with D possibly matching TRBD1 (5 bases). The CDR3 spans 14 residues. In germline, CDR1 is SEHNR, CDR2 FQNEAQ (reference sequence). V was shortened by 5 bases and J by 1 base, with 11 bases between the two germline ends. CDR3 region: CASSPGLTNTEAFF. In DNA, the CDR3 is TGTGCCAGCAGCCCGGGACTCACGAACACTGAAGCTTTCTTT.

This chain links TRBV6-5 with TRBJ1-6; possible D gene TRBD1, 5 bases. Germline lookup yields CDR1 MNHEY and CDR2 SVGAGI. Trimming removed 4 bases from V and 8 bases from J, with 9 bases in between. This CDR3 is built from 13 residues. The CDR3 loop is CASSLQGYSPLHF. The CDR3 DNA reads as TGTGCCAGCAGTTTGCAGGGTTATTCACCCCTCCACTTT.

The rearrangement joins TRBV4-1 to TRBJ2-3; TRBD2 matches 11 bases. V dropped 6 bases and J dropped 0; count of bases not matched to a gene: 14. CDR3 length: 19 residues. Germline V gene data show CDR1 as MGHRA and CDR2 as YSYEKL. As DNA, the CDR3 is TGCGCCAGCAGAATTTATGCGACTAGCGGGGACACTAGCACAGATACGCAGTATTTT. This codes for CASRIYATSGDTSTDTQYF.

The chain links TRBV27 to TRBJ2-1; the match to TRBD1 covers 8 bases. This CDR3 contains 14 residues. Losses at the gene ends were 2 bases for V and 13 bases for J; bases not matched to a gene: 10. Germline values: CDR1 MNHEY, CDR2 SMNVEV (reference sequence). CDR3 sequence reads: CASSLPYPDREQFF. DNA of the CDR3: TGTGCCAGCAGTTTACCCTACCCGGACAGGGAACAGTTCTTC.

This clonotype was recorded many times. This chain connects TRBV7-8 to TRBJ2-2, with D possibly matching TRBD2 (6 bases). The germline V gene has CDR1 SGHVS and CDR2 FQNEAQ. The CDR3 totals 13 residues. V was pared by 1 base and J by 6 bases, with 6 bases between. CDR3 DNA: TGTGCCAGCAGCTTAGGGGAGGCCGGGGAGCTGTTTTTT. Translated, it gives CASSLGEAGELFF. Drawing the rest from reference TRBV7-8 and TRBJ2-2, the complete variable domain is GAGVSQSPRYKVAKRGQDVALRCDPISGHVSLFWYQQALGQGPEFLTYFQNEAQLDKSGLPSDRFFAERPEGSVSTLKIQRTQQEDSAVYLCASSLGEAGELFFGEGSRLTVL.

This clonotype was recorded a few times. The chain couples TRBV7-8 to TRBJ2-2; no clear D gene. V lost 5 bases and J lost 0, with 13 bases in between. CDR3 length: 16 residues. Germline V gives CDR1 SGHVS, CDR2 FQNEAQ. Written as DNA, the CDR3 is TGTGCCAGCAGCCCGCTCACAGCCGCGAACACCGGGGAGCTGTTTTTT. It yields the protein CASSPLTAANTGELFF.

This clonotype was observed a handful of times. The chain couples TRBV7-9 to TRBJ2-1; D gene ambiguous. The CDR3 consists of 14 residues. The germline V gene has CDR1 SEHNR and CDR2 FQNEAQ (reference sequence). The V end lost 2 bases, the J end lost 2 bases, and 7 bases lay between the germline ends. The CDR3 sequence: CASSLSVAYNEQFF. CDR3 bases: TGTGCCAGCAGCTTAAGCGTAGCCTACAATGAGCAGTTCTTC.

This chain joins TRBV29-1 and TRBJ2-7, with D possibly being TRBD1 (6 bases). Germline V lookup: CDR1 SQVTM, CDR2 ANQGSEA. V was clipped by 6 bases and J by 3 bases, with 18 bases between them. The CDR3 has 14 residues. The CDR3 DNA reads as TGCAGCGTCAGGGGAATGGGGACCTTCTACGAGCAGTACTTC. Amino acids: CSVRGMGTFYEQYF.

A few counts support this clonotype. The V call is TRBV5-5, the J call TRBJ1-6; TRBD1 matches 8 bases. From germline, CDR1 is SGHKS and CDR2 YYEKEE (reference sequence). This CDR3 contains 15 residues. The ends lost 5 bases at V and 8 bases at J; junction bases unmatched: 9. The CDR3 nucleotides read TGTGCCAGCAGACAGGGGGACTCGATGTATTCACCCCTCCACTTT. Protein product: CASRQGDSMYSPLHF.

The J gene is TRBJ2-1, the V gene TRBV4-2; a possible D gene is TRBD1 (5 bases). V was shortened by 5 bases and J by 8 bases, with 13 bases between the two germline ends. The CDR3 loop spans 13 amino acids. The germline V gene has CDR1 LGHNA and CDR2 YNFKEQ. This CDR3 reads CASSASRVHEQFF. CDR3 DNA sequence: TGTGCCAGCAGCGCCTCCAGGGTACATGAGCAGTTCTTC.

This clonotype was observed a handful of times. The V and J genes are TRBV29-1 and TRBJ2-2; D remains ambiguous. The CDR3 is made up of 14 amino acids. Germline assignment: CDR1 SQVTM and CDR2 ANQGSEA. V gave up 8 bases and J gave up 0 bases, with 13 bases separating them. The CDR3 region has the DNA TGCAGCTATGCGGACGGGTCGAACACCGGGGAGCTGTTTTTT. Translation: CSYADGSNTGELFF.